This T cell receptor (beta chain) was documented in a study of shared clonotypes between healthy human individuals. Study findings and constraints: Blood was the only sampled material, and tissue repertoires likely differ. The generation probabilities recorded for non-shared clonotypes fell below those of clonotypes shared by all four donors.

In the case of this clone: Its antigen is not known.

The method was immunoSEQ multiplex PCR; TCRdb's version includes in-frame clones alone and lacks a portion of them. The table records some 1.5 million clones, nearly 99% of them present only once. Per germline, CDR1 SGHRS and CDR2 YFSETQ. The CDR3 runs 14 residues. The V end was cut by 2 bases, the J end by 4 bases, with 9 bases between. The source is a man under 40 in good health. The chain couples TRBV5-1 to TRBJ2-2; tentatively, D is TRBD2 (6 bases). Sequencing used naive CD4+ T cells sorted from blood. The subset is: CD45RA+ positively selected. CDR3: CASSFRGGTGELFF. CDR3 sequence (DNA): TGCGCCAGCAGCTTTCGGGGAGGCACCGGGGAGCTGTTTTTT.